The 31 T cell receptor beta chains in this list originate from one sample, sequenced in a study of OX40 agonist ivuxolimab in advanced cancers. Some clones are missing from TCRdb's copy, which holds only in-frame ones; the method was immunoSEQ multiplex PCR. The repertoire holds some 70,000 clones, with about 85% as singletons. The sequences come from CD4+ or CD8+ T cells sorted from blood, collected in a trial of the OX40 agonist ivuxolimab. These TCRs come from an adult with an advanced solid tumor such as melanoma, head and neck, liver or kidney cancer.

The chain combines TRBV7-2 with TRBJ1-1, with D maybe TRBD1 (5 bases). Germline assignment: CDR1 SGHTA and CDR2 FQGNSA. This CDR3 region has 14 residues. The V and J ends lost 3 bases and 7 bases respectively, with 15 bases between them. CDR3 DNA: TGTGCCAGCAGCTTCCGGACTGCGGGGGATGAAGCTTTCTTT. It is translated as CASSFRTAGDEAFF.

This clone qualifies as medium-sized. The rearrangement links TRBV4-3 to TRBJ2-3; 7 bases line up with TRBD1. This CDR3 spans 18 amino acids. Germline loops: CDR1 LGHNA, CDR2 YSLEER. V gave up 0 bases and J gave up 4 bases; unmatched junction bases: 13. The CDR3 nucleotides read TGCGCCAGCAGCCAAGATGTGCGAAAGGGGGCTAGGGCAGATACGCAGTATTTT. This gives the protein CASSQDVRKGARADTQYF.

The chain combines TRBV10-3 with TRBJ1-1; D not certain. Germline values: CDR1 ENHRY, CDR2 SYGVKD. Trimming cost V 9 bases and J 0 bases, with 11 bases left between them. The CDR3 covers 13 residues. The CDR3 nucleotides are TGTGCCATAACAGTAGGGATGAACACTGAAGCTTTCTTT. Protein product: CAITVGMNTEAFF.

The chain combines TRBV2 with TRBJ2-5; possible D gene TRBD2, 6 bases. Germline lookup yields CDR1 SNHLY and CDR2 FYNNEI. Trimming took 5 bases from V and 5 from J, leaving 18 bases between them. This CDR3 spans 15 amino acids. This CDR3 is CASSPRRGGGETQYF. The CDR3 DNA reads as TGTGCCAGCAGTCCCCGCCGCGGTGGGGGGGAGACCCAGTACTTC.

The genes are TRBV4-3 and TRBJ1-2; tentative D call: TRBD1 (6 bases). The germline gives CDR1 LGHNA, CDR2 YSLEER. This CDR3 spans 16 amino acids. V lost 2 bases and J lost 0, with 13 bases in between. The CDR3 region has the DNA TGCGCCAGCAGCCAACTTGGGGGGGGCCCTAACTATGGCTACACCTTC. Protein product: CASSQLGGGPNYGYTF.

This clone was seen only once. The chain has TRBV13 and TRBJ2-7, with TRBD1 as a possible D gene (5 bases). V was shortened by 0 bases and J by 0 bases, with 12 bases between the two germline ends. Germline CDR1 reads PRHDT; CDR2 reads FYEKMQ (reference sequence). The CDR3 contains 16 residues. CDR3: CASSLGPRQISYEQYF. Written as DNA, the CDR3 is TGTGCCAGCAGCTTAGGCCCGAGACAGATCTCCTACGAGCAGTACTTC.

This clone was seen once. The chain recombines TRBV27 with TRBJ2-1; no clear D. Trimming removed 6 bases at V and 7 bases at J, with 7 bases between. Germline CDR1 reads MNHEY; CDR2 reads SMNVEV (reference sequence). This CDR3 comprises 11 residues. CDR3 bases: TGTGCCAGCAGCCGCGATAATGAGCAGTTCTTC. Translated, it gives CASSRDNEQFF.

V usage is TRBV14 and J usage is TRBJ2-7; TRBD2 agrees at 14 bases. The CDR3 is 16 residues long. V lost 3 bases to trimming and J lost 6 bases; unmatched junction nucleotides: 7. Germline V CDR1 and CDR2: SGHDN, FVKESK. This chain's CDR3 is CASSHLSGLAGGEQYF. The DNA of the CDR3 is TGTGCCAGCAGCCACCTTTCCGGACTAGCGGGAGGCGAGCAGTACTTC.

This sequence joins TRBV9 and TRBJ2-5; perhaps TRBD2 as D (5 bases). In germline, CDR1 is SGDLS, CDR2 YYNGEE. The V gene lost 4 bases and the J gene lost 0 bases, with 16 bases spanning the gap. The CDR3 contains 16 residues. The DNA of the CDR3 is TGTGCCAGCAGCAATACCGGGATTCAGTACCAAGAGACCCAGTACTTC. This codes for CASSNTGIQYQETQYF.

This clone came up once. The V and J genes are TRBV6-5 and TRBJ2-5; no definite D call. V was pared by 5 bases and J by 4 bases, with 8 bases between. CDR1 is MNHEY and CDR2 is SVGAGI in the germline V gene. The CDR3 consists of 12 residues. The CDR3 sequence is CASSDFGETQYF. The CDR3 nucleotides are TGTGCCAGCAGTGATTTTGGAGAGACCCAGTACTTC.

This clone has just a few counts. The genes are TRBV7-9 and TRBJ1-2; 7 bases fit TRBD1. V lost 5 bases, J lost 4 bases, and 4 bases stayed unmatched. This CDR3 is 13 amino acids long. Germline V lookup: CDR1 SEHNR, CDR2 FQNEAQ (reference sequence). The DNA for the CDR3 is TGTGCCAGCAGCCTCGCAGGGGGCTATGGCTACACCTTC. It specifies CASSLAGGYGYTF. Drawing the rest from reference TRBV7-9 and TRBJ1-2, the complete variable domain is DTGVSQNPRHKITKRGQNVTFRCDPISEHNRLYWYRQTLGQGPEFLTYFQNEAQLEKSRLLSDRFSAERPKGSFSTLEIQRTEQGDSAMYLCASSLAGGYGYTFGSGTRLTVV.

V usage is TRBV6-5 and J usage is TRBJ2-2, with TRBD1 matching over 7 bases. The CDR3 contains 15 residues. V was clipped by 4 bases and J by 5 bases; unmatched bases: 7. Germline V gene lookup returns CDR1 MNHEY and CDR2 SVGAGI. The CDR3 nucleotides read TGTGCCAGCAGTTTGAGTCCACAGGGGACCGGGGAGCTGTTTTTT. Translation gives CASSLSPQGTGELFF.

V and J are TRBV14 and TRBJ1-2; D gene ambiguous. V lost 0 bases to trimming and J lost 0 bases, with 11 bases between them. There are 16 residues in the CDR3. CDR1 and CDR2 from the germline V gene are SGHDN and FVKESK. The CDR3 DNA reads TGTGCCAGCAGCCAAGATCAGTGGAAGTCTAACTATGGCTACACCTTC. As protein: CASSQDQWKSNYGYTF.

The rearrangement uses TRBV6-5 and TRBJ2-5, with D uncertain. V lost 5 bases, J lost 11 bases, and 9 bases lay in between. This CDR3 region has 10 residues. Germline V gene lookup returns CDR1 MNHEY and CDR2 SVGAGI. The CDR3: CASSGFQQYF. The CDR3, as DNA: TGTGCCAGCAGTGGGTTCCAGCAGTACTTC.

This chain joins TRBV19 and TRBJ2-7; D remains unclear. V lost 5 bases to trimming and J lost 0 bases, with 11 bases between them. The V gene's germline CDR1 is LNHDA and CDR2 SQIVND (reference sequence). The CDR3 is made up of 14 amino acids. CDR3 region: CASSRADNSYEQYF. For the CDR3, the DNA is TGTGCCAGTAGTCGGGCAGACAACTCCTACGAGCAGTACTTC.

This chain links TRBV9 with TRBJ2-1; possibly TRBD1 for D (6 bases). V was pared by 7 bases and J by 8 bases, with 25 bases between. From germline, CDR1 is SGDLS and CDR2 YYNGEE. The CDR3 totals 16 residues. The CDR3 DNA reads TGTGCCAGCGCGTCCCCCGGGACAAGGTTATGGGATGAGCAGTTCTTC. This encodes CASASPGTRLWDEQFF.

The V call is TRBV10-1, the J call TRBJ2-1, with a weak D call TRBD1 (6 bases). Germline V gives CDR1 WNHNN, CDR2 SYGVQD (reference sequence). Trimming removed 3 bases from V and 8 bases from J, with 8 bases in between. This CDR3 is 12 amino acids long. CDR3 nucleotide sequence: TGCGCCAGCAGTGAACCAGGGGATGAGCAGTTCTTC. Its translation: CASSEPGDEQFF.

This chain links TRBV7-6 with TRBJ2-5, with 8 positions matching TRBD2. Losses at the gene ends were 5 bases for V and 0 bases for J; bases not matched to a gene: 8. The CDR3 runs 16 residues. From germline, CDR1 is SGHVS and CDR2 FNYEAQ. DNA for the CDR3: TGTGCCAGCAGCCCGAAGGGGACTAGTTACCAAGAGACCCAGTACTTC. This translates into CASSPKGTSYQETQYF. The full variable domain, in which reference TRBV7-6 and TRBJ2-5 provide the parts outside the CDR3, is GAGVSQSPRYKVTKRGQDVALRCDPISGHVSLYWYRQALGQGPEFLTYFNYEAQQDKSGLPNDRFSAERPEGSISTLTIQRTEQRDSAMYRCASSPKGTSYQETQYFGPGTRLLVL.

This sequence joins TRBV11-2 and TRBJ1-1, with D tentatively TRBD1 (5 bases). Trimming cost V 0 bases and J 5 bases, with 7 bases left between them. Germline-derived CDR1 and CDR2 are SGHAT and FQNNGV. CDR3 size: 13 residues. CDR3 in DNA: TGTGCCAGCAGCTTAGAGGGACGTACTGAAGCTTTCTTT. Translation: CASSLEGRTEAFF.

This rearrangement joins TRBV5-1 to TRBJ2-5; D may be TRBD1 (6 bases). The CDR3 has 13 amino acids. The germline gives CDR1 SGHRS, CDR2 YFSETQ. V was cut by 2 bases and J by 5 bases, with 10 bases left in between. The DNA of the CDR3 is TGCGCCAGCAGCTTTGCAGGGGACGAGACCCAGTACTTC. Translating gives CASSFAGDETQYF.

This clone was picked up a small number of times. The chain employs TRBV28 and TRBJ1-2; D uncertain. Trimming left V 2 bases short and J 8 bases short, with 9 bases between. This CDR3 is built from 12 residues. CDR1 and CDR2 (germline): MDHEN, SYDVKM. Written as DNA, the CDR3 is TGTGCCAGCAGTTTAGGGGTAAACGGCTACACCTTC. Translated: CASSLGVNGYTF.

This clone has just one count. J is TRBJ1-1 and V is TRBV5-6; 9 bases agree with TRBD1. This CDR3 is 13 amino acids long. Germline trimming cut 5 bases from V and 5 bases from J; bases unmatched to any gene: 4. CDR1 is SGHDT and CDR2 is YYEEEE in the germline V gene. This CDR3 reads CASRDRGVTEAFF. DNA of the CDR3: TGTGCCAGCAGGGACAGGGGAGTAACTGAAGCTTTCTTT. Full variable domain (missing parts from reference TRBV5-6 and TRBJ1-1): DAGVTQSPTHLIKTRGQQVTLRCSPKSGHDTVSWYQQALGQGPQFIFQYYEEEERQRGNFPDRFSGHQFPNYSSELNVNALLLGDSALYLCASRDRGVTEAFFGQGTRLTVV.

This chain connects TRBV6-5 to TRBJ1-1; TRBD1 is a possible D gene (5 bases). Trimming shortened V by 8 bases and J by 5 bases, and 18 bases separated the two germline ends. Looked up from germline, CDR1 is MNHEY and CDR2 is SVGAGI. This CDR3 spans 14 amino acids. Here the CDR3 reads CASRAPGGNTEAFF. The CDR3 DNA reads as TGTGCCAGCCGGGCCCCGGGGGGTAATACTGAAGCTTTCTTT.

The genes are TRBV6-6 and TRBJ1-1; perhaps TRBD1 as D (5 bases). Per the germline V gene, CDR1 is MNHNY and CDR2 is SVGAGI (reference sequence). The V end was cut by 5 bases, the J end by 2 bases, with 18 bases between. This CDR3 comprises 16 residues. The CDR3 sequence is CASSTLGRGINTEAFF. CDR3 nucleotide sequence: TGTGCCAGCAGTACCCTCGGGAGGGGCATCAACACTGAAGCTTTCTTT.

The chain is built from TRBV11-2 and TRBJ2-5; TRBD1 agrees at 9 bases. The CDR3 extends over 14 amino acids. Germline values: CDR1 SGHAT, CDR2 FQNNGV. V lost 3 bases, J lost 1 base, and 0 bases stayed unmatched. CDR3 nucleotide sequence: TGTGCCAGCAGCTTGACAGGGGGCCAAGAGACCCAGTACTTC. This translates into CASSLTGGQETQYF.

The V and J genes are TRBV6-1 and TRBJ1-2; D unresolved. V was shortened by 3 bases and J by 4 bases, with 12 bases between the two germline ends. The CDR3 is made up of 14 amino acids. Germline V CDR1 and CDR2: MNHNS, SASEGT. The CDR3 nucleotides read TGTGCCAGCAGTGACCTGGGGATTCCCTATGGCTACACCTTC. It specifies CASSDLGIPYGYTF.

The gene calls are TRBV7-3 and TRBJ2-5; no reliable D call. Germline V CDR1 and CDR2: SGHTA, FQGTGA. The ends were cut back, 0 bases at V and 1 base at J, with 3 bases in the middle. The CDR3 consists of 13 residues. CDR3 loop: CASSLTAQETQYF. In DNA, the CDR3 is TGTGCCAGCAGCTTAACAGCCCAAGAGACCCAGTACTTC.

V gene TRBV7-2 combines with J gene TRBJ2-1; 7 bases are shared with TRBD1. After removal of 2 bases from V and 7 bases from J, the junction contained 8 bases not matched to a gene. This CDR3 has 15 amino acids. The V gene's germline CDR1 is SGHTA and CDR2 FQGNSA. The CDR3 bases are TGTGCCAGCAGCTTAAGCTGGACAGGAATTAATGAGCAGTTCTTC. This encodes CASSLSWTGINEQFF.

J is TRBJ2-5 and V is TRBV6-5; 8 nucleotides agree with TRBD1. The CDR3 is 15 residues long. Germline assignment: CDR1 MNHEY and CDR2 SVGAGI. V shed 6 bases and J 2 bases; nucleotides not matched to a gene: 8. This CDR3 reads CASRPGTGRQETQYF. The CDR3 bases are TGTGCCAGCAGACCCGGGACAGGCCGGCAAGAGACCCAGTACTTC.

The chain uses TRBV7-8 and TRBJ1-3; 8 nucleotides agree with TRBD1. The ends lost 5 bases at V and 2 bases at J; junction bases unmatched: 8. The CDR3 has 16 amino acids. Germline V lookup: CDR1 SGHVS, CDR2 FQNEAQ. Here the CDR3 reads CASSPQTGVPGNTIYF. CDR3 in DNA: TGTGCCAGCAGCCCCCAGACAGGGGTGCCTGGAAACACCATATATTTT. Full variable domain (remainder filled in from reference TRBV7-8 and TRBJ1-3): GAGVSQSPRYKVAKRGQDVALRCDPISGHVSLFWYQQALGQGPEFLTYFQNEAQLDKSGLPSDRFFAERPEGSVSTLKIQRTQQEDSAVYLCASSPQTGVPGNTIYFGEGSWLTVV.

The V gene is TRBV29-1, the J gene TRBJ2-2; D may be TRBD2 (6 bases). The CDR3 runs 15 residues. V lost 6 bases and J lost 2, with 16 bases in between. CDR1 SQVTM and CDR2 ANQGSEA come from the germline V gene. The CDR3 DNA sequence: TGCAGCGTCGCGTTGACTAGACTAAACACCGGGGAGCTGTTTTTT. Its protein product is CSVALTRLNTGELFF.